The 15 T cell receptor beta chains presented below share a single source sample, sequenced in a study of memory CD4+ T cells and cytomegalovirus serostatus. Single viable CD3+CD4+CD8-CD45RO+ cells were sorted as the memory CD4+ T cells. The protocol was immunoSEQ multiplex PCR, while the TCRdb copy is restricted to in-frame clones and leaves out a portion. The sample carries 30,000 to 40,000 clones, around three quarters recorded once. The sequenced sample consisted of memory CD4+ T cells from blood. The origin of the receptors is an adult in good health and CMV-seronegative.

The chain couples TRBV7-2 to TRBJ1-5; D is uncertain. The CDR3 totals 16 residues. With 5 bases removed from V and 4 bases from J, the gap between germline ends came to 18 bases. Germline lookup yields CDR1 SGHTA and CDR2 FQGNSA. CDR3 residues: CASSPRVLGRNQPQHF. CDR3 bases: TGTGCCAGCAGCCCACGGGTTCTAGGGCGGAATCAGCCCCAGCATTTT.

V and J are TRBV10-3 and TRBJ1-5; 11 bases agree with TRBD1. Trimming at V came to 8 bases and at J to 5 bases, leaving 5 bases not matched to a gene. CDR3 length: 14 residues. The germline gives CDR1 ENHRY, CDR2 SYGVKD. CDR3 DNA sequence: TGTGCCATCCGAGGGACAGGGGGGGATCAGCCCCAGCATTTT. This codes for CAIRGTGGDQPQHF.

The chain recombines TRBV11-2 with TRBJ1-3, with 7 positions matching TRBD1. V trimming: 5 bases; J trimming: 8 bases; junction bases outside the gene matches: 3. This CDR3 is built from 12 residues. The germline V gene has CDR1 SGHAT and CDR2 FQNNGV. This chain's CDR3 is CASSQQGYTIYF. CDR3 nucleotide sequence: TGTGCCAGCAGCCAACAGGGGTACACCATATATTTT.

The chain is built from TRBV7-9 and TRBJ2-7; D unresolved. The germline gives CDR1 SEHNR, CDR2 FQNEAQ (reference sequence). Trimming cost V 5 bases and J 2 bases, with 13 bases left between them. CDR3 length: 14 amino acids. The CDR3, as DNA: TGTGCCAGCAGCCACCCCGGGTCCACCTACGAGCAGTACTTC. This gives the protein CASSHPGSTYEQYF.

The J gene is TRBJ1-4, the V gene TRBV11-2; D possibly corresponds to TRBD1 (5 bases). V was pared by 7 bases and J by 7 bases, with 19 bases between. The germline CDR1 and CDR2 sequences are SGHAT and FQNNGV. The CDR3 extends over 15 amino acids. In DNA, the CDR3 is TGTGCCAGCAAGGAGGGGATTGTCGGCGGTGAAAAACTGTTTTTT. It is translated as CASKEGIVGGEKLFF.

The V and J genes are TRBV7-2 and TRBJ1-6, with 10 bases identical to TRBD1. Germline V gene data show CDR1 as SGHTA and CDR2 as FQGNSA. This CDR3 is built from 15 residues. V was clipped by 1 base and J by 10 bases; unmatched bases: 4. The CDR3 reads CASSLDRDRGSPLHF. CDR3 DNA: TGTGCCAGCAGCTTAGACCGGGACAGGGGCTCACCCCTCCACTTT.

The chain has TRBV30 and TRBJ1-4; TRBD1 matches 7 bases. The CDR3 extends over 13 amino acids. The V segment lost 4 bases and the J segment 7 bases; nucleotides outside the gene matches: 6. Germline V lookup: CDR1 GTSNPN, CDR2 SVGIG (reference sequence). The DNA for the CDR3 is TGTGCCTGGACAGGGGGTTTCGGTGAAAAACTGTTTTTT. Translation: CAWTGGFGEKLFF.

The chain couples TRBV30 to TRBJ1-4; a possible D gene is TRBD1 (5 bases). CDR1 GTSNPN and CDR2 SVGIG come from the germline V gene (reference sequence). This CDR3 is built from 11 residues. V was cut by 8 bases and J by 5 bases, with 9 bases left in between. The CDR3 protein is CAGGLNEKLFF. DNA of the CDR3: TGTGCCGGGGGGTTGAATGAAAAACTGTTTTTT. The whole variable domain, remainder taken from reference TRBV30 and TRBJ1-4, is SQTIHQWPATLVQPVGSPLSLECTVEGTSNPNLYWYRQAAGRGLQLLFYSVGIGQISSEVPQNLSASRPQDRQFILSSKKLLLSDSGFYLCAGGLNEKLFFGSGTQLSVL.

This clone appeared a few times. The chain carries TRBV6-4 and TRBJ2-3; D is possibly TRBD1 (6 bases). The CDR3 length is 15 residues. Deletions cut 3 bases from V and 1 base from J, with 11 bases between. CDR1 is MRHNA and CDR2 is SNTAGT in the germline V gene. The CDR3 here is CASSEGGRGTDTQYF. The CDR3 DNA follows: TGTGCCAGCAGTGAAGGGGGACGGGGCACAGATACGCAGTATTTT.

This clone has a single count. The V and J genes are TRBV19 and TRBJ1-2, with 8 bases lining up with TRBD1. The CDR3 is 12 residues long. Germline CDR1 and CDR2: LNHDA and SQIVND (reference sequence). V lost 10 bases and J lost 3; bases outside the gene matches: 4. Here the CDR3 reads CATRDRYYGYTF. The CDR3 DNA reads TGTGCCACTAGGGACAGGTACTATGGCTACACCTTC. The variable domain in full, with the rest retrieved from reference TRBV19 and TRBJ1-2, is DGGITQSPKYLFRKEGQNVTLSCEQNLNHDAMYWYRQDPGQGLRLIYYSQIVNDFQKGDIAEGYSVSREKKESFPLTVTSAQKNPTAFYLCATRDRYYGYTFGSGTRLTVV.

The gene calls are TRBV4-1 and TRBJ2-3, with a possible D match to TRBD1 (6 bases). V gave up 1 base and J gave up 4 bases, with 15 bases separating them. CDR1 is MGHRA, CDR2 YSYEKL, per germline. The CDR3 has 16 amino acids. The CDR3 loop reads CASSQVAGVSADTQYF. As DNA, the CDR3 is TGCGCCAGCAGCCAAGTGGCAGGGGTAAGCGCAGATACGCAGTATTTT.

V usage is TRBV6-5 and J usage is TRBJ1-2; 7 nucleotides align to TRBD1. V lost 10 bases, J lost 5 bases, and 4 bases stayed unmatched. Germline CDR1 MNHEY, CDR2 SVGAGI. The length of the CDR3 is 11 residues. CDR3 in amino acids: CATGTDYGYTF. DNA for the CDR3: TGTGCCACCGGGACAGATTATGGCTACACCTTC.

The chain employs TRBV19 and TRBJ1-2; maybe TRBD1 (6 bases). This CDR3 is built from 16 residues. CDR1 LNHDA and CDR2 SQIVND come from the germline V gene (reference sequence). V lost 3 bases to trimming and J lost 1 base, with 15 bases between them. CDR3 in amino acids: CASSISMTGSNYGYTF. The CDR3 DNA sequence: TGTGCCAGTAGTATTAGCATGACAGGTAGTAACTATGGCTACACCTTC.

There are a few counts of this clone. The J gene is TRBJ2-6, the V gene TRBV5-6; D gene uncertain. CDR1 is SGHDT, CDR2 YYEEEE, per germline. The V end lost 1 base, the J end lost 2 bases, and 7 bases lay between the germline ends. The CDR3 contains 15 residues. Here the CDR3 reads CASSLPPPGANVLTF. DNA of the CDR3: TGTGCCAGCAGCTTGCCGCCGCCTGGGGCCAACGTCCTGACTTTC.

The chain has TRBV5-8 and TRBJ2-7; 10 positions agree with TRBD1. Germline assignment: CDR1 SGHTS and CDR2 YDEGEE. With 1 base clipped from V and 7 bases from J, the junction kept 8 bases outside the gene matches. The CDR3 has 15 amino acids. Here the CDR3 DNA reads TGTGCCAGCAGCTTGTTTACTGGGACAGGGGATGAGCAGTACTTC. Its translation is CASSLFTGTGDEQYF. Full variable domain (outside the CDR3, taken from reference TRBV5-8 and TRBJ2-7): EAGVTQSPTHLIKTRGQQATLRCSPISGHTSVYWYQQALGLGLQFLLWYDEGEERNRGNFPPRFSGRQFPNYSSELNVNALELEDSALYLCASSLFTGTGDEQYFGPGTRLTVT.